Listed below are T cell receptor beta chains from one sample, sequenced in a study of cytomegalovirus exposure and HLA in healthy donors. The protocol was immunoSEQ multiplex PCR, while the TCRdb copy is restricted to in-frame clones and leaves out a portion. The data show about 96,000 clones, 65% to 75% seen once. Sequenced input: PBMCs. The receptors shown here come from a woman aged 70-85 years in good health and CMV-seropositive. Each CDR3 is given with its conserved first and last residue. The D gene is left open where the match is weak. The size field is filled for only some rows; it gives once, few, many or a size class.

>14|TRBV28|.|TRBJ2-7|TRBD2
CASSPPGLAGEQYF
TGTGCCAGCAGTCCCCCGGGACTAGCGGGCGAGCAGTACTTC
>13|TRBV5-4|few|TRBJ1-3|.
CASSFGQGNTIYF
TGTGCCAGCAGTTTCGGACAGGGAAACACCATATATTTT
>15|TRBV27|once|TRBJ2-3|TRBD2
CASSPGLAGIDTQYF
TGTGCCAGCAGTCCTGGACTAGCGGGGATAGATACGCAGTATTTT
>16|TRBV5-1|.|TRBJ1-4|.
CASSLLGAGINEKLFF
TGCGCCAGCAGCTTGCTTGGGGCTGGAATCAATGAAAAACTGTTTTTT
>14|TRBV6-4|.|TRBJ2-5|.
CASSSSGVTETQYF
TGTGCCAGCAGTTCCTCAGGGGTAACGGAGACCCAGTACTTC
>17|TRBV5-1|.|TRBJ2-7|.
CASSFARSALSSYEQYF
TGCGCCAGCAGCTTTGCCCGCAGCGCCCTAAGCTCCTACGAGCAGTACTTC
>12|TRBV12-5|.|TRBJ2-5|TRBD2
CASSGGRETQYF
TGTGCTAGTTCGGGAGGCCGGGAGACCCAGTACTTC
>12|TRBV28|.|TRBJ2-7|.
CASRQQGYEQYF
TGTGCCAGCAGGCAACAGGGCTACGAGCAGTACTTC
>16|TRBV4-1|.|TRBJ1-4|.
CASSQDGGRFGEKLFF
TGCGCCAGCAGCCAAGATGGGGGGAGGTTCGGGGAAAAACTGTTTTTT
>16|TRBV2|.|TRBJ1-5|.
CASGAQVRQFHQSQHF
TGTGCCAGCGGGGCCCAGGTGCGACAGTTCCATCAGTCCCAGCATTTT
>16|TRBV5-1|.|TRBJ2-7|.
CASSLRPTGDLYEQYF
TGCGCCAGCAGCCTGCGCCCGACAGGCGACCTCTACGAGCAGTACTTC
>14|TRBV18|.|TRBJ2-5|.
CASSPVTGKETQYF
TGTGCCAGCTCACCAGTAACAGGGAAAGAGACCCAGTACTTC
>14|TRBV27|few|TRBJ1-6|.
CASSFIGFNSPLHF
TGTGCCAGCAGTTTTATCGGGTTTAATTCACCCCTCCACTTT
>12|TRBV28|.|TRBJ2-7|TRBD2
CAARGGSYEQYF
TGTGCCGCACGAGGCGGGAGCTACGAGCAGTACTTC
>12|TRBV28|.|TRBJ1-1|.
CASRLQGSEAFF
TGTGCCAGCAGACTACAGGGTTCTGAAGCTTTCTTT
>12|TRBV11-3|.|TRBJ2-7|.
CASSSGSYEQYF
TGTGCCAGCAGCTCGGGGTCCTACGAGCAGTACTTC
>16|TRBV5-6|once|TRBJ1-6|.
CASSLGQGSYNSPLHF
TGTGCCAGCAGCTTGGGGCAGGGGTCCTATAATTCACCCCTCCACTTT
>14|TRBV5-6|.|TRBJ2-4|TRBD2
CASSPRRRGDIQYF
TGTGCCAGCAGCCCGAGACGGCGGGGGGACATTCAGTACTTC
>16|TRBV19|.|TRBJ2-2|.
CASSLRAGALTGELFF
TGTGCCAGTAGCCTTCGGGCAGGGGCGCTTACCGGGGAGCTGTTTTTT
>14|TRBV5-1|.|TRBJ1-4|.
CASSLNGDTKKLFF
TGCGCCAGCAGCTTGAACGGGGACACGAAAAAACTGTTTTTT
>14|TRBV7-3|.|TRBJ2-7|.
CASSLVGGRDEQYF
TGTGCCAGCAGCCTCGTGGGGGGTAGGGACGAGCAGTACTTC
>16|TRBV27|.|TRBJ1-6|.
CASSLEPGSFYSPLHF
TGTGCCAGCAGTTTGGAGCCGGGGTCTTTTTATTCACCCCTCCACTTT
>14|TRBV6-5|.|TRBJ2-7|TRBD1
CASSAATGYYEQYF
TGTGCCAGCAGTGCCGCGACAGGGTACTACGAGCAGTACTTC
>13|TRBV5-4|.|TRBJ2-7|.
CASSLETGYEQYF
TGTGCCAGCAGCTTGGAGACAGGCTACGAGCAGTACTTC
>15|TRBV5-4|few|TRBJ2-3|TRBD2
CASNYLAGSTDTQYF
TGTGCCAGCAACTACCTAGCGGGGAGCACAGATACGCAGTATTTT
>13|TRBV5-1|.|TRBJ2-3|.
CASFDSLGDTQYF
TGCGCCAGCTTCGACAGCTTGGGGGATACGCAGTATTTT
>15|TRBV7-8|once|TRBJ2-1|.
CASSLGGPWGNEQFF
TGTGCCAGCAGCTTAGGGGGGCCTTGGGGCAATGAGCAGTTCTTC
>16|TRBV28|few|TRBJ2-7|TRBD2
CASSFAPGGVSYEQYF
TGTGCCAGCAGTTTCGCCCCGGGAGGGGTCTCCTACGAGCAGTACTTC
>11|TRBV6-6|.|TRBJ1-1|TRBD1
CATDRQGVAFF
TGTGCCACGGATCGGCAGGGGGTAGCTTTCTTT
>16|TRBV27|.|TRBJ2-1|TRBD2
CASSSLGSGGRNEQFF
TGTGCCAGCAGTTCCCTGGGTAGCGGGGGGAGGAATGAGCAGTTCTTC
>16|TRBV6-1|.|TRBJ2-1|.
CASSEGRFTSYNEQFF
TGTGCCAGCAGTGAAGGCAGGTTCACCTCCTACAATGAGCAGTTCTTC